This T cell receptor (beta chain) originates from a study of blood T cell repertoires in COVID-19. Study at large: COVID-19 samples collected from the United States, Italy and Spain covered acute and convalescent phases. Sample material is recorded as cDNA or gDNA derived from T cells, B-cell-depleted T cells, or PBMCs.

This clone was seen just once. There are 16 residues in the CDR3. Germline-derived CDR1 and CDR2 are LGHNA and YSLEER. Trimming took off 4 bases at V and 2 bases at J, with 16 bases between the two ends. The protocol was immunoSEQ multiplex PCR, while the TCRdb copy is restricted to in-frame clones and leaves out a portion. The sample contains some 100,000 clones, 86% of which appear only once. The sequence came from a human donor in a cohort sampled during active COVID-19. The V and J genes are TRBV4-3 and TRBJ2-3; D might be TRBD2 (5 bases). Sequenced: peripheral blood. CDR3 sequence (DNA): TGCGCCAGCAGCCGGGTGGTGTATAGCGCCACAGATACGCAGTATTTT. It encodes CASSRVVYSATDTQYF.